This T cell receptor beta chain emerged from a study of cytomegalovirus exposure and HLA in healthy donors. Points from the study as a whole: In a later analysis, TCR beta V- and J-gene trimming was associated with a missense DCLRE1C variant. It was around 160 TCR beta chains that were listed as cytomegalovirus-associated. Associated with HLA alleles at 0.05 false discovery rate in a later analysis were 17,000 or so TCR beta sequences. Roughly even sequencing depth across donors was the assumption behind the presence/absence analyses.

This clone was seen a handful of times. Its matching antigen is unknown. Germline V lookup: CDR1 MNHNS, CDR2 SASEGT. This CDR3 spans 14 amino acids. Trimming shortened V by 0 bases and J by 8 bases, and 10 bases separated the two germline ends. The PCR used 60 Vbeta and 13 Jbeta primers. Assay: immunoSEQ multiplex PCR; the TCRdb copy retains only in-frame clones and omits some. The sample yields about 160,000 clones, roughly 82% seen once. Sequenced material: PBMCs. The receptor's source is a woman aged 50 to 65 in good health and CMV-seropositive. The V call is TRBV6-1, the J call TRBJ2-2, with D possibly matching TRBD2 (6 bases). In DNA, the CDR3 is TGTGCCAGCAGTGAAGCGGAGGGGCCAGGGGAGCTGTTTTTT. This translates into CASSEAEGPGELFF.